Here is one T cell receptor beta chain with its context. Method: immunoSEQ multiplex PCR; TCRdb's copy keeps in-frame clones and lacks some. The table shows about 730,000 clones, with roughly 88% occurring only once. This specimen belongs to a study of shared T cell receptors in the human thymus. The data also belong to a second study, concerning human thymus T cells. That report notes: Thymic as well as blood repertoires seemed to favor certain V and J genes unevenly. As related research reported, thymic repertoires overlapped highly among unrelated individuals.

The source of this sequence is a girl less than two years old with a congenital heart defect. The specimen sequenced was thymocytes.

The CDR3 DNA follows: TGTGCCAGCAGACCGGGACAGGGGGCGGCTCAGTACTTC. This codes for CASRPGQGAAQYF. The V and J genes are TRBV28 and TRBJ2-4; 12 bases are a match to TRBD1. V was pared by 6 bases and J by 12 bases, with 6 bases of the junction left unmatched. The CDR3 sequence is 13 residues long. Germline V gene lookup returns CDR1 MDHEN and CDR2 SYDVKM.